This T cell receptor beta chain was captured by sequencing in a study of beta chain features in type 1 diabetes. This clone was seen more than once but under ten times. Its antigen is not identified. The junction departs from germline at one end; a sequencing error may be responsible. The CDR3 consists of 17 residues. Germline CDR1 reads MNHNS; CDR2 reads SASEGT. Study outcomes and limitations: For cells with high TCR expression, cDNA sequencing could yield over-representation.

Sorted cells reached over 95% purity in every population. What was sequenced were expressed TCRB transcripts, since all of the isolated RNA had been reverse transcribed. Sequenced by immunoSEQ multiplex PCR; TCRdb stores in-frame clones only, minus some. The sample lists a few hundred thousand clones, approximately 10% occurring once. This receptor was identified in a woman aged 25 to 45 in good health. The material sequenced was naive CD4+ T cells from blood. This rearrangement joins TRBV6-1 to TRBJ2-1, with TRBD2 matching 13 bases. The CDR3 spells CASTELAGGPKVDEQFF. The CDR3 DNA is TGTGCCAGCACTGAACTAGCGGGAGGGCCCAAGGTGGATGAGCAGTTCTTC.